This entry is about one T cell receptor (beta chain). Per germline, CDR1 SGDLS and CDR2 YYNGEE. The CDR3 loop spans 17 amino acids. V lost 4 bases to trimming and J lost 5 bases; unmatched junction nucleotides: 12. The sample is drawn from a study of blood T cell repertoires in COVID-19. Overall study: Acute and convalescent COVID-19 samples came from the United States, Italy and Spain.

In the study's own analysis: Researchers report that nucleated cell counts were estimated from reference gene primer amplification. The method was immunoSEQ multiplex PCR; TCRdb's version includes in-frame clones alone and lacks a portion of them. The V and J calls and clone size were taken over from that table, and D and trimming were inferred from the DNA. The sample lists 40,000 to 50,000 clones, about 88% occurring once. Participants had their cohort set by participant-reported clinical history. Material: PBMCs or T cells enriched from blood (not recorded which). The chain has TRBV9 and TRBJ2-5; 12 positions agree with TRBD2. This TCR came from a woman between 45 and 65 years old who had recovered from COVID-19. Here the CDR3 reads CASSSGRTSGEGETQYF. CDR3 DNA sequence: TGTGCCAGCAGCTCAGGAAGGACTAGCGGGGAGGGGGAGACCCAGTACTTC.